One sample yielded the 24 T cell receptor beta chains listed below, sequenced in a study of CD8+ T cells in alopecia areata (dated by TCRdb to the late 2010s). The library relied on the immunoSEQ multiplex PCR assay. RNA was extracted from all samples and reverse transcribed into cDNA as template for TCR sequencing. The immuneACCESS repertoire file appears here via TCRdb, limited to in-frame rearrangements. These files lack a portion of the clones; in checked studies, under half of the deficit traces to unresolved V genes, and the cause of the others is not known. This sample gives some 170,000 clones in total; roughly 70% of them show up just once. The ten largest clones capture approximately 10% of the sample. The sample's time point label, decoded: baseline before oral tofacitinib. Sequencing used CD8+ T cells sorted from blood, obtained at week 0. Source of these receptors: a human donor with alopecia areata.

This clone has just a few counts. The gene calls are TRBV7-9 and TRBJ2-7; D uncertain. CDR1 SEHNR and CDR2 FQNEAQ come from the germline V gene (reference sequence). V gave up 6 bases and J gave up 4 bases, with 13 bases separating them. This CDR3 region has 13 residues. The CDR3 here is CASRYDKGYEQYF. The CDR3 nucleotides are TGTGCCAGCAGATACGACAAGGGATACGAGCAGTACTTC.

The rearrangement uses TRBV6-6 and TRBJ1-2; D is perhaps TRBD1 (6 bases). V was pared by 8 bases and J by 8 bases, with 18 bases between. The germline V gene has CDR1 MNHNY and CDR2 SVGAGI (reference sequence). This CDR3 is built from 13 residues. CDR3 sequence (DNA): TGTGCCAGCTGGTTACAGGGAAAAGGGGGCTACACCTTC. Its translation: CASWLQGKGGYTF.

The rearrangement links TRBV30 to TRBJ2-7, with D possibly matching TRBD1 (5 bases). Trimming took 2 bases from V and 3 from J, leaving 20 bases between them. The germline V gene has CDR1 GTSNPN and CDR2 SVGIG (reference sequence). CDR3 length equals 16 residues. CDR3 residues: CAWSQQVNDFFYEQYF. The CDR3 DNA reads as TGTGCCTGGAGTCAACAGGTGAATGATTTTTTCTACGAGCAGTACTTC.

This sequence joins TRBV27 and TRBJ2-7; no firm D call. The V and J ends lost 0 bases and 1 base respectively, with 7 bases between them. CDR1 and CDR2 from the germline V gene are MNHEY and SMNVEV (reference sequence). This CDR3 comprises 14 residues. The CDR3 DNA reads as TGTGCCAGCAGTTTATCCCCGCAGTCCTACGAGCAGTACTTC. Translation: CASSLSPQSYEQYF.

The genes are TRBV7-9 and TRBJ1-1; no firm D call. In germline, CDR1 is SEHNR, CDR2 FQNEAQ (reference sequence). The CDR3 consists of 12 residues. V was cut by 4 bases and J by 6 bases, with 9 bases left in between. CDR3 nucleotide sequence: TGTGCCAGCAGCTATGGGCCCCCTGAAGCTTTCTTT. Translation: CASSYGPPEAFF.

The DNA for the CDR3 is TGTGCCAGCAGCATTAGGACAGGGATAACCGGGGAGCTGTTTTTT. This encodes CASSIRTGITGELFF. The chain links TRBV2 to TRBJ2-2; 8 bases align to TRBD1. Germline V lookup: CDR1 SNHLY, CDR2 FYNNEI. The CDR3 has 15 residues. V gave up 6 bases and J gave up 5 bases; unmatched junction bases: 8.

The chain recombines TRBV4-1 with TRBJ2-4; 9 bases are a match to TRBD2. V dropped 1 base and J dropped 3; count of bases not matched to a gene: 7. The CDR3 totals 17 residues. In germline, CDR1 is MGHRA, CDR2 YSYEKL. The CDR3 region is CASSQVGAGGNKNIQYF. The CDR3 bases are TGCGCCAGCAGCCAAGTAGGCGCGGGGGGGAACAAAAACATTCAGTACTTC.

This chain links TRBV27 with TRBJ2-1; TRBD1 matches 10 bases. The V gene end was trimmed by 3 bases and the J gene end by 7 bases; junction bases not matched to a gene: 6. Germline-derived CDR1 and CDR2 are MNHEY and SMNVEV (reference sequence). There are 15 residues in the CDR3. The CDR3 loop reads CASSFRDRGGNEQFF. The CDR3 DNA reads as TGTGCCAGCAGTTTCCGGGACAGGGGTGGGAATGAGCAGTTCTTC.

V is TRBV11-2 and J is TRBJ2-7, with D unresolved. The CDR3 is 12 residues long. Between the trimmed V and J ends, which lost 5 bases and 5 bases, there was a span of 10 bases. Germline CDR1 and CDR2: SGHAT and FQNNGV. CDR3 residues: CASSPQVHEQYF. CDR3 coding DNA: TGTGCCAGCAGCCCCCAAGTGCACGAGCAGTACTTC.

This clone was picked up a small number of times. V usage is TRBV7-9 and J usage is TRBJ2-6; a weak D match, TRBD1 (6 bases). The V gene's germline CDR1 is SEHNR and CDR2 FQNEAQ (reference sequence). V gave up 8 bases and J gave up 3 bases, with 14 bases separating them. The length of the CDR3 is 15 residues. In nucleotides, the CDR3 is TGTGCCAGCGGACAGCTTTTATATGGGGCCAACGTCCTGACTTTC. Translating it yields CASGQLLYGANVLTF.

CDR3 residues: CSARGGVGNEQFF. DNA for the CDR3: TGCAGCGCCCGCGGGGGGGTAGGCAATGAGCAGTTCTTC. The chain employs TRBV29-1 and TRBJ2-1, with 9 bases identical to TRBD2. J lost 6 bases, V lost 7 bases, and 7 bases had no gene match. Germline V gives CDR1 SQVTM, CDR2 ANQGSEA. The CDR3 sequence is 13 residues long.

This clone was seen once. The chain joins TRBV7-9 to TRBJ2-7; D remains unclear. Trimming took off 5 bases at V and 3 bases at J, with 17 bases between the two ends. The CDR3 extends over 15 amino acids. Germline CDR1 and CDR2: SEHNR and FQNEAQ (reference sequence). The CDR3 nucleotides read TGTGCCAGCAGCACCCCGTCAGACGGAGACTACGAGCAGTACTTC. As protein: CASSTPSDGDYEQYF.

This chain uses TRBV14 with TRBJ1-2; TRBD1 matches 9 bases. Trimming removed 3 bases from V and 8 bases from J; junction bases left unmatched: 4. Germline V lookup: CDR1 SGHDN, CDR2 FVKESK. The CDR3 length is 13 residues. CDR3: CASSHGTGNGYTF. Written as DNA, the CDR3 is TGTGCCAGCAGCCACGGGACAGGGAACGGCTACACCTTC.

In the case of this clone: The same CDR3 is also encoded by other DNA sequences in this sample. The rearrangement uses TRBV14 and TRBJ2-3; weak D call: TRBD2 (5 bases). Trimming left V 3 bases short and J 2 bases short, with 9 bases between. CDR3 size: 14 residues. Germline values: CDR1 SGHDN, CDR2 FVKESK. CDR3 region: CASSQGRHTDTQYF. The CDR3, as DNA: TGTGCCAGCAGCCAGGGGAGACACACAGATACGCAGTATTTT.

This clone turned up a few times. This chain links TRBV7-9 with TRBJ1-1; D is perhaps TRBD1 (6 bases). V shed 5 bases and J shed 8 bases, with 12 bases lying between them. Germline CDR1 and CDR2: SEHNR and FQNEAQ (reference sequence). The CDR3 is 12 amino acids. The CDR3 sequence: CASSNRQAEAFF. The CDR3 DNA is TGTGCCAGCAGCAACCGACAGGCCGAAGCTTTCTTT.

This clone was found a few times. The chain joins TRBV19 to TRBJ2-7, with D possibly matching TRBD1 (5 bases). The CDR3 is 14 amino acids. Trimming took off 3 bases at V and 7 bases at J, with 16 bases between the two ends. From germline, CDR1 is LNHDA and CDR2 SQIVND (reference sequence). CDR3 residues: CASSIRAGPREQYF. Written as DNA, the CDR3 is TGTGCCAGTAGTATCAGGGCAGGGCCTCGAGAGCAGTACTTC.

This clone showed up just once. This chain joins TRBV6-5 and TRBJ2-7; the D gene is possibly TRBD1 (7 bases). Germline CDR1 MNHEY, CDR2 SVGAGI. Between the trimmed V and J ends, which lost 8 bases and 4 bases, there was a span of 18 bases. The CDR3 totals 14 residues. In nucleotides, the CDR3 is TGTGCCAGCCGGACAGGCGGGGTGTTGTACGAGCAGTACTTC. Translating gives CASRTGGVLYEQYF.

Of note for this clone: Relative to the germline gene, one junction end is altered; a read error may explain this. The chain employs TRBV20-1 and TRBJ2-7; D tentatively fits TRBD1 or TRBD2 (5 bases each). The germline CDR1 and CDR2 sequences are DFQATT and SNEGSKA (reference sequence). This CDR3 contains 8 residues. The CDR3 region has the DNA TGCAGTGCCCCCGGGGCCACATTC. It translates to CSAPGATF.

The chain carries TRBV27 and TRBJ2-1; 7 bases are shared with TRBD2. CDR1 is MNHEY, CDR2 SMNVEV, per germline (reference sequence). The CDR3 runs to 16 residues. V shed 5 bases, J shed 0 bases, and the junction held 7 bases outside the gene matches. CDR3 in DNA: TGTGCCAGCAGTGGTCGGGCGGGGGACTCCTACAATGAGCAGTTCTTC. This sequence encodes CASSGRAGDSYNEQFF.

Only a few counts were recorded for this clone. This rearrangement joins TRBV4-1 to TRBJ2-7; D gene uncertain. This CDR3 contains 13 residues. The ends were cut back, 1 base at V and 0 bases at J, with 4 bases in the middle. CDR1 is MGHRA and CDR2 is YSYEKL in the germline V gene. CDR3 protein: CASSQAGSYEQYF. CDR3 bases: TGCGCCAGCAGCCAAGCAGGCTCCTACGAGCAGTACTTC.

This clone was seen only once. The rearrangement joins TRBV2 to TRBJ2-7; D gene unclear. This CDR3 region has 13 residues. Germline CDR1 is SNHLY and CDR2 is FYNNEI. V gave up 5 bases and J gave up 2 bases, with 10 bases separating them. The CDR3 is CASSIGSTYEQYF. CDR3 bases: TGTGCCAGCAGTATCGGCAGTACCTACGAGCAGTACTTC.

The chain has TRBV2 and TRBJ1-2; D gene unclear. V was cut by 1 base and J by 1 base, with 10 bases left in between. CDR1 is SNHLY, CDR2 FYNNEI, per germline. This CDR3 has 15 residues. This CDR3 is CASSEDIPVNYGYTF. In nucleotides, the CDR3 is TGTGCCAGCAGTGAAGATATCCCGGTTAACTATGGCTACACCTTC.

Note on this clone: At one end, the junction sequence differs from germline, possibly due to a read error. The chain combines TRBV13 with TRBJ2-6; D unclear. Germline V lookup: CDR1 PRHDT, CDR2 FYEKMQ (reference sequence). The CDR3 covers 13 residues. The CDR3 DNA follows: TGCGCCAGCAGCCCCTCGCGGGCCAACGTCCTGACTTTC. It codes for CASSPSRANVLTF.

V is TRBV2 and J is TRBJ2-5, with D hard to call. The V end was cut by 3 bases, the J end by 4 bases, with 6 bases between. The CDR3 covers 12 residues. The germline V gene encodes CDR1 SNHLY and CDR2 FYNNEI. The CDR3 nucleotides are TGTGCCAGCAGTGACTCTTCAGAGACCCAGTACTTC. Amino acids: CASSDSSETQYF.